The rows below give T cell receptor beta chains drawn from one sample of a study of PD-L1 blockade in urothelial cancer. TCRdb's table, derived via immunoSEQ multiplex PCR, lists solely in-frame clones and lacks some. Of 45,000 to 55,000 clones listed, roughly 82% were seen once; the top ten hold 1% to 1.5%. Sequencing was performed on PBMCs, taken around atezolizumab (anti-PD-L1) treatment. The receptor set was obtained from a man in his fifties with urothelial cancer. The CDR3 runs from the conserved cysteine through the conserved F or W. The order of the fields is J gene, clone size, V gene, D gene, CDR3 DNA, CDR3 protein. A D gene is named only where the DNA matches it firmly. Clone sizes are given selectively: once, few, many, or a class where the clone is expanded.

TRBJ2-3	NA	TRBV9	TRBD2	TGTGCCAGCAGCGTAGAGAATCCAGCGGGGGCCACAGATACGCAGTATTTT	CASSVENPAGATDTQYF
TRBJ2-3	NA	TRBV11-2	NA	TGTGCCAGCAGCTTAGCCCAGGATACGCAGTATTTT	CASSLAQDTQYF
TRBJ2-4	NA	TRBV2	TRBD1	TGTGCCAGCAGTACCTCGACAGGGCTAGCCAAAAACATTCAGTACTTC	CASSTSTGLAKNIQYF
TRBJ2-7	once	TRBV18	TRBD1	TGTGCCAGCTCAGGACAGGGTGAGGACGAGCAGTACTTC	CASSGQGEDEQYF
TRBJ2-3	NA	TRBV9	TRBD2	TGTGCCAGCAGCGTAGAAAGCGGGAGCCTGGATACGCAGTATTTT	CASSVESGSLDTQYF
TRBJ2-1	NA	TRBV5-8	TRBD1	TGTGCCAGCAGCTTGGGACAGGGTGATGAGCAGTTCTTC	CASSLGQGDEQFF
TRBJ1-1	NA	TRBV4-1	TRBD1	TGCGCCAGCAGCCATCCGGGACAGGGGCGCACTGAAGCTTTCTTT	CASSHPGQGRTEAFF
TRBJ1-3	once	TRBV29-1	NA	TGCAGCGTAGCGACTGGAAACACCATATATTTT	CSVATGNTIYF
TRBJ2-7	NA	TRBV6-6	TRBD1	TGTGCCAGCAGTTACTCGATACAGGGGGCTGCCGAGCAGTACTTC	CASSYSIQGAAEQYF
TRBJ2-7	once	TRBV4-1	TRBD1	TGCGCCAGCAGCACAGTGACAGGGGGCTCCTACGAGCAGTACTTC	CASSTVTGGSYEQYF
TRBJ2-2	NA	TRBV5-1	NA	TGCGCCAGCAGCGGAACCCCGGGACACCCGAACACCGGGGAGCTGTTTTTT	CASSGTPGHPNTGELFF
TRBJ2-4	NA	TRBV18	NA	TGTGCCAGCTCACCAGAGGCCCAGACTCCTGTTCTTGCCAAAAACATTCAGTACTTC	CASSPEAQTPVLAKNIQYF
TRBJ1-5	NA	TRBV11-2	NA	TGTGCCAGCAGTTCCGAGGCCCACAAGCCCCAGCATTTT	CASSSEAHKPQHF
TRBJ2-3	NA	TRBV4-3	TRBD2	TGCGCCAGCAGCCATGAACTAGCGGGAGCGACAAGCACAGATACGCAGTATTTT	CASSHELAGATSTDTQYF
TRBJ2-3	once	TRBV5-4	TRBD1	TGTGCCAGCAGCGACAGGGGGCCGACAGATACGCAGTATTTT	CASSDRGPTDTQYF
TRBJ1-4	once	TRBV7-7	NA	TGTGCCAGCAGCTTAGGCGCAGGGAGGGGAGAAAAACTGTTTTTT	CASSLGAGRGEKLFF
TRBJ2-1	NA	TRBV11-2	TRBD2	TGTGCCAGCAGCTCCTACCCACGGGCGGGGGGGCGCAATGAGCAGTTCTTC	CASSSYPRAGGRNEQFF
TRBJ2-7	once	TRBV7-8	NA	TGTGCCAGCAGCTTAGATCGACAGAAGGCCTACGAGCAGTACTTC	CASSLDRQKAYEQYF
TRBJ1-2	large	TRBV10-2	NA	TGCGCCAGCAGTCGGGACACCCTAAGCGGCTACACCTTC	CASSRDTLSGYTF
TRBJ1-4	NA	TRBV28	TRBD1	TGTGCCAGCAGCCAGGGACAGGGAGTCGAAAAACTGTTTTTT	CASSQGQGVEKLFF
TRBJ1-2	NA	TRBV7-9	NA	TGTGCCAGCAGCCGCACGGGAGGGACAACTAACTATGGCTACACCTTC	CASSRTGGTTNYGYTF
TRBJ2-2	NA	TRBV10-3	TRBD2	TGTGCCATCAGGGGTAGCGGGACGAACACCGGGGAGCTGTTTTTT	CAIRGSGTNTGELFF
TRBJ2-3	NA	TRBV7-8	TRBD2	TGTGCCAGCAGCTTATCAGCGGGGGGGAGGACAGATACGCAGTATTTT	CASSLSAGGRTDTQYF
TRBJ2-3	NA	TRBV7-2	TRBD2	TGTGCCAGCAGCTTAGCTTTTCGGCTAGCGGGACCAGGGGATACGCAGTATTTT	CASSLAFRLAGPGDTQYF
TRBJ1-1	NA	TRBV30	NA	TGTGCCTGGGCCAGGCACGGCGGGGCTGAAGCTTTCTTT	CAWARHGGAEAFF
TRBJ2-3	NA	TRBV7-9	TRBD2	TGTGCCAGCAGCTTGGGACTAGCGGTGCAAACAGATACGCAGTATTTT	CASSLGLAVQTDTQYF
TRBJ2-7	few	TRBV6-1	NA	TGTGCCAGCAGTGAATTCCGGGTCGAGCAGTACTTC	CASSEFRVEQYF
TRBJ2-6	NA	TRBV19	TRBD1	TGTGCCAGTAGTATGGGACAGGGAATTCTCTCTGGGGCCAACGTCCTGACTTTC	CASSMGQGILSGANVLTF
TRBJ2-2	NA	TRBV27	NA	TGTGCCAGCAGCGGGAGTGGTAGGACCGGGGAGCTGTTTTTT	CASSGSGRTGELFF
TRBJ2-3	NA	TRBV27	TRBD2	TGTGCCAGCAGTGTCCCGGGACTAGGCAGCACAGATACGCAGTATTTT	CASSVPGLGSTDTQYF
TRBJ1-2	once	TRBV10-3	NA	TGTGCCATCAGTGATGGGGAGGGGGATGGCTACACCTTC	CAISDGEGDGYTF
TRBJ2-1	once	TRBV5-1	NA	TGCGCCAGCAGCTTGGCTAGCAGCTCCTACAATGAGCAGTTCTTC	CASSLASSSYNEQFF
TRBJ2-7	NA	TRBV5-1	NA	TGCGCCAGCAGCTTGATGACAGGCCAATCCTACGAGCAGTACTTC	CASSLMTGQSYEQYF
TRBJ2-7	NA	TRBV10-1	TRBD2	TGCGCCAGCAGTGAAGACCTAGCGGGAGGGGGCGAGCAGTACTTC	CASSEDLAGGGEQYF
TRBJ1-6	NA	TRBV2	NA	TGTGCCAGCAGTGATCCCTTCGAGAAATCTCCACCCCTCCACTTT	CASSDPFEKSPPLHF
TRBJ2-1	NA	TRBV29-1	TRBD2	TGCAGCGTTGAAAGGGAGACTAGCGGGACGGCGAATGAGCAGTTCTTC	CSVERETSGTANEQFF
TRBJ2-5	NA	TRBV7-2	TRBD2	TGTGCCAGCAGCTTAGTGGCTAGCGGGAAATGGGGGGAGACCCAGTACTTC	CASSLVASGKWGETQYF
TRBJ2-7	NA	TRBV29-1	TRBD2	TGCAGCGTTGTTGGGACTAGCGGGAGGCCCTACGAGCAGTACTTC	CSVVGTSGRPYEQYF
TRBJ2-3	NA	TRBV5-1	TRBD2	TGCGCCAGCAGCACCGGACTAGATCGTACAGATACGCAGTATTTT	CASSTGLDRTDTQYF
TRBJ2-7	NA	TRBV11-2	TRBD2	TGTGCCAGCAGCTTAGGGACTAGCGCAACCTACGAGCAGTACTTC	CASSLGTSATYEQYF
TRBJ2-1	few	TRBV7-9	TRBD2	TGTGCCAGCAGCTTACCCCCCAGGCTAGCGGGAAGAAAGAATGAGCAGTTCTTC	CASSLPPRLAGRKNEQFF
TRBJ2-2	NA	TRBV11-3	NA	TGTGCCAGCAGCTTAAGGCCAGCGGAAAACACCGGGGAGCTGTTTTTT	CASSLRPAENTGELFF
TRBJ1-5	NA	TRBV19	TRBD1	TGTGCCAGTAGACTCGACAGGGGGCTCAATCAGCCCCAGCATTTT	CASRLDRGLNQPQHF
TRBJ1-1	NA	TRBV4-1	TRBD1	TGCGCCAGCAGCCAACCACGACAGGGGATTGTGAACACTGAAGCTTTCTTT	CASSQPRQGIVNTEAFF
TRBJ2-7	once	TRBV28	TRBD1	TGTGCCAGCCTAATGGACAGGGGGCTCGAGCAGTACTTC	CASLMDRGLEQYF
TRBJ2-3	NA	TRBV6-6	TRBD2	TGTGCCAGCAGTTACGAGGGAGGGCCTCGCACAGATACGCAGTATTTT	CASSYEGGPRTDTQYF
TRBJ2-2	NA	TRBV27	TRBD2	TGTGCCAGCAGTTTAAGGACTAGCGGGAGGGCGGATCGTACCGGGGAGCTGTTTTTT	CASSLRTSGRADRTGELFF
TRBJ2-2	NA	TRBV10-3	TRBD2	TGTGCCATCAGTGGATTTAGGCCCGCGGGGGGTAACACCGGGGAGCTGTTTTTT	CAISGFRPAGGNTGELFF
TRBJ1-5	NA	TRBV25-1	NA	TGTGCCAGCAGTTCAGGGGAGGGTCTAAATCAGCCCCAGCATTTT	CASSSGEGLNQPQHF
TRBJ1-2	NA	TRBV27	NA	TGTGCCAGCAGTACAGTAGCGAACTATGGCTACACCTTC	CASSTVANYGYTF